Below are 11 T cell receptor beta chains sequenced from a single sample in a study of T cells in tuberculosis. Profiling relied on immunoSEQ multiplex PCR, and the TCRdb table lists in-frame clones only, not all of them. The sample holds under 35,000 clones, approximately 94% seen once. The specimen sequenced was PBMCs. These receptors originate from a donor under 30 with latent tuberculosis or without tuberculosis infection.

Here the CDR3 reads CASSQQGSEKLFF. CDR3 DNA: TGCGCCAGCAGCCAACAGGGTAGTGAAAAACTGTTTTTT. This rearrangement joins TRBV5-1 to TRBJ1-4; D might be TRBD1 (6 bases). Germline V gives CDR1 SGHRS, CDR2 YFSETQ. Trimming shortened V by 4 bases and J by 7 bases, and 11 bases separated the two germline ends. The CDR3 sequence is 13 residues long.

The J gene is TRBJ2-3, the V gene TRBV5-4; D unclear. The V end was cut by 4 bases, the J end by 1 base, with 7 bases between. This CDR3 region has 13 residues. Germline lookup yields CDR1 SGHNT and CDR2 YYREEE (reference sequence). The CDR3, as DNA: TGTGCCAGCAGCGGAGAAGGCACAGATACGCAGTATTTT. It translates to CASSGEGTDTQYF.

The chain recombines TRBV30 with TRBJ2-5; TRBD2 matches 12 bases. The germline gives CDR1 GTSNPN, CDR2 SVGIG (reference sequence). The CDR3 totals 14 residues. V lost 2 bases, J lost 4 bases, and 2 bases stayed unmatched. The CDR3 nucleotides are TGTGCCTGGAGTCAGGGACTAGCGGGAGAGACCCAGTACTTC. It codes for CAWSQGLAGETQYF.

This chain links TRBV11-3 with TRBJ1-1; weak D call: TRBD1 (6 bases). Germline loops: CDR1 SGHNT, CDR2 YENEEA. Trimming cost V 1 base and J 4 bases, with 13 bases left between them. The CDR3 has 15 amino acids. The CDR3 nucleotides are TGTGCCAGCAGCTTAGGGGGGCCCGGATCCACTGAAGCTTTCTTT. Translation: CASSLGGPGSTEAFF.

The chain's CDR3 is CASRPTGRGGYTF. The CDR3 nucleotides read TGTGCCAGTCGACCCACGGGGAGGGGTGGCTACACCTTC. The V gene is TRBV27, the J gene TRBJ1-2; the D gene is possibly TRBD1 (5 bases). Trimming removed 9 bases from V and 7 bases from J, with 18 bases in between. CDR1 is MNHEY and CDR2 is SMNVEV in the germline V gene (reference sequence). This CDR3 comprises 13 residues.

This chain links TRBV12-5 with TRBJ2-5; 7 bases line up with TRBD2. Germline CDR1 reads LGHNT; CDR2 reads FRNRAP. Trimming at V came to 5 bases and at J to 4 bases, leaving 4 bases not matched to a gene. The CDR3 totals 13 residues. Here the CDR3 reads CASGLGGGETQYF. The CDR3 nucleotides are TGTGCTAGTGGTCTGGGGGGGGGAGAGACCCAGTACTTC.

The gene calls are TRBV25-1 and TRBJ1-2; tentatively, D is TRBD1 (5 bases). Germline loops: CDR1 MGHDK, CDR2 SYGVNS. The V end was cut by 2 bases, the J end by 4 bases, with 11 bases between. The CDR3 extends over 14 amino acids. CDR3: CASSEKTELYGYTF. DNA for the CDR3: TGTGCCAGCAGTGAAAAGACAGAACTCTATGGCTACACCTTC.

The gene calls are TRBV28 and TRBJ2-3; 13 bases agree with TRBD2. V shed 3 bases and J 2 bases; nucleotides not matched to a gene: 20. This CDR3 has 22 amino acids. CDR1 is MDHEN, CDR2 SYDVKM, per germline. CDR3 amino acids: CASSFVLGPGLAGIGDTDTQYF. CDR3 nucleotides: TGTGCCAGCAGTTTTGTTCTCGGGCCGGGACTAGCGGGAATAGGAGACACAGATACGCAGTATTTT.

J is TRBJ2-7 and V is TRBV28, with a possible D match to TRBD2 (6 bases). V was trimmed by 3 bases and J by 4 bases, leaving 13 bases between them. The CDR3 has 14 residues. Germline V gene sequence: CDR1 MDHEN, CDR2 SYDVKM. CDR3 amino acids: CASSFSGLGYEQYF. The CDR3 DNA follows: TGTGCCAGCAGTTTTAGCGGTCTTGGTTACGAGCAGTACTTC.

The CDR3 bases are TGCGCCAGCAGCTATGGACAGGGGGCAGGGGTGACCGGGGAGCTGTTTTTT. Protein sequence: CASSYGQGAGVTGELFF. The chain carries TRBV5-1 and TRBJ2-2; 11 nucleotides line up with TRBD1. The CDR3 is made up of 17 amino acids. Germline-derived CDR1 and CDR2 are SGHRS and YFSETQ. Trimming took 3 bases from V and 5 from J; bases not matched to a gene: 9.

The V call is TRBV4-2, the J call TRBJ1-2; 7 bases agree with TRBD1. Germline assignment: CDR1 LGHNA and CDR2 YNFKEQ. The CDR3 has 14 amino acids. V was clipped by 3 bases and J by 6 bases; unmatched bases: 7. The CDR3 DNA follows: TGTGCCAGCAGCCAGGAAAACAGGGGCCATGGCTACACCTTC. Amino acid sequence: CASSQENRGHGYTF.